The following is a T cell receptor beta chain sequence with its context. The antigen remains undetermined. CD4+ cells yielded CD45RA+ naive and CD45RA-negative memory subsets. The sample originates from a study of shared clonotypes between healthy human individuals. Whole-study context: Donor ages ranged 18 to 49 years: a couple of women, a few men.

Generated by immunoSEQ multiplex PCR, the TCRdb table keeps only in-frame clones and is missing some. The sample consists of millions of clones, roughly nine tenths of them appearing once. Study conclusions and caveats: The study generally estimated greater richness for naive than memory subsets.

V gave up 5 bases and J gave up 5 bases; unmatched junction bases: 4. Germline values: CDR1 LNHDA, CDR2 SQIVND (reference sequence). There are 14 residues in the CDR3. The sequenced sample was naive CD4+ T cells sorted from blood. Subset meaning: CD45RA+ positively selected. The chain couples TRBV19 to TRBJ1-5, with 9 bases lining up with TRBD1. This sequence was found in a man between 18 and 35 years old in good health. The CDR3 loop reads CASSAGTGHQPQHF. The CDR3 DNA is TGTGCCAGTAGTGCCGGGACAGGGCATCAGCCCCAGCATTTT.